The sample holds a few counts of the clone carrying this TCR beta chain. In the original analysis: It was from reference gene primer amplification that nucleated cell counts were estimated. Method: immunoSEQ multiplex PCR; TCRdb's copy keeps in-frame clones and lacks some. V and J calls and clone size are those listed in that table; D and trimming were worked out from the DNA. The data show roughly 200,000 clones, approximately 85% seen once. These data come from a study of blood T cell repertoires in COVID-19. The CDR3 contains 20 residues. The germline CDR1 and CDR2 sequences are LGHDT and YNNKEL (reference sequence). V shed 5 bases, J shed 3 bases, and the junction held 21 bases outside the gene matches.

The TCR comes from a human donor with active or convalescent COVID-19. The donor label of this sample is uncertain. The J gene is TRBJ2-2, the V gene TRBV3-1 (or the pseudogene TRBV3-2), with 7 nucleotides matching TRBD2. Input material: peripheral blood. The DNA of the CDR3 is TGTGCCAGCAGCGAGAGACGGTCGACGGGGGGACTTACATACACCGGGGAGCTGTTTTTT. It specifies CASSERRSTGGLTYTGELFF.